This T cell receptor (beta chain) was recovered during a study of T cell responses to AZD1222 COVID-19 vaccine. General observations from the study: A mostly white British donor set with more females was recruited, and clonal diversity was possibly underestimated. Rises in breadth and depth of Spike-specific TCRs came after two AZD1222 doses. Baseline seropositivity characterized only 5 or 6 AZD1222 recipients. The repertoires were collected only after the peak T cell response.

This CDR3 spans 11 amino acids. Germline V gene sequence: CDR1 SQVTM, CDR2 ANQGSEA. V was clipped by 2 bases and J by 11 bases; unmatched bases: 2. Clones were sequenced by immunoSEQ multiplex PCR, and TCRdb holds only the in-frame ones, with some missing. The sample records some 96,000 clones, about 87% being singletons. Details on this clone: Its specificity is unknown.

The specimen was peripheral blood, collected on day 0 of MenACWY control vaccination. The sequence came from an adult in good health. This chain links TRBV29-1 with TRBJ1-4; 7 bases are a match to TRBD1. CDR3 sequence: CSVERGQKLFF. DNA for the CDR3: TGCAGCGTTGAAAGGGGGCAGAAACTGTTTTTT.